The source of this T cell receptor beta chain is a study of cytomegalovirus exposure and HLA in healthy donors. Study-wide context: Some 200 million T cells yielded some 120 million unique TCR beta sequences in earlier analysis.

The CDR3 sequence is 14 residues long. Germline CDR1 LNHDA, CDR2 SQIVND (reference sequence). V lost 4 bases, J lost 8 bases, and 9 bases stayed unmatched. 60 Vbeta and 13 Jbeta primers were used in PCR. In the original workflow: Approximately 11 million of about 80 million unique TCR beta chains were shared, per a later count. This table comes from immunoSEQ multiplex PCR, and its TCRdb copy is limited to in-frame clones, with some not included. D and trimming come from the DNA, and the V and J calls and clone size come from that table. Here the sample spans about 200,000 clones, approximately 80% being singletons. With regard to this clone: What it binds is unknown.

Regarding the study as a whole: A previous analysis found most TCR beta V segments productive roughly 87% or roughly 30% of the time. Confirmation was obtained in vitro that three CMV-associated chains are specific for CMV antigens.

The V gene is TRBV19, the J gene TRBJ1-2, with 8 bases lining up with TRBD1. Sequenced material: PBMCs. This TCR was recovered from a woman aged 40 to 55 in good health and CMV-seronegative. The CDR3, as DNA: TGTGCCAGTAGTAGTTCCAGGGGGCCGTGGGGCTACACCTTC. Translated: CASSSSRGPWGYTF.